The next 18 T cell receptor beta chains were all read from a single sample in a study of T cells in Graves' hyperthyroidism and ophthalmopathy. TCR beta CDR3 sequences were amplified from RNA transcripts. TCR CDR3 regions were first amplified by RT-PCR with HTBI primers. MiXCR, applied by TCRdb to the multiplex PCR reads, yields one record per CDR3 protein. The sample holds roughly 840,000 distinct CDR3 sequences, 38% seen once. The sample consisted of blood. These receptors were collected from a man aged 18 to 30 with Graves' hyperthyroidism.

There are many counts of this clonotype. This chain uses TRBV20-1 with TRBJ1-5, with D hard to call. V was shortened by 3 bases and J by 7 bases, with 10 bases between the two germline ends. Per germline, CDR1 DFQATT and CDR2 SNEGSKA (reference sequence). The CDR3 extends over 12 amino acids. The CDR3 loop reads CSASLEGQPQHF. As DNA, the CDR3 is TGCAGTGCTAGTTTAGAGGGACAGCCCCAGCATTTT.

Details on this clonotype: This could be a read error, since a much larger clone is one nucleotide away. The rearrangement joins TRBV10-3 to TRBJ1-6; 9 bases line up with TRBD1. The germline gives CDR1 ENHRY, CDR2 SYGVKD. The CDR3 spans 14 residues. V dropped 5 bases and J dropped 5; count of bases not matched to a gene: 1. This chain's CDR3 is CAISRDRDNSPLHF. DNA for the CDR3: TGTGCCATCAGTAGGGACAGGGATAATTCACCCCTCCACTTT.

This clonotype has a handful of counts. The chain has TRBV2 and TRBJ2-3; weak D call: TRBD1 (6 bases). Germline CDR1 SNHLY, CDR2 FYNNEI. Trimming left V 6 bases short and J 6 bases short, with 16 bases between. This CDR3 contains 14 residues. CDR3 bases: TGTGCCAGCAGCGAACGGGACAATGAGGATACGCAGTATTTT. Its translation: CASSERDNEDTQYF.

The chain joins TRBV13 to TRBJ1-2, with 8 bases that match TRBD1. The germline CDR1 and CDR2 sequences are PRHDT and FYEKMQ (reference sequence). The V gene end was trimmed by 5 bases and the J gene end by 7 bases; junction bases not matched to a gene: 9. The CDR3 has 14 amino acids. The CDR3 DNA sequence: TGTGCCAGCAGCCAACGGACAGGGTCAAGTGGCTACACCTTC. Translated, it gives CASSQRTGSSGYTF.

The rearrangement uses TRBV24-1 and TRBJ2-2; 8 bases are a match to TRBD1. The CDR3 totals 15 residues. From germline, CDR1 is KGHDR and CDR2 SFDVKD. V was pared by 2 bases and J by 4 bases, with 2 bases of the junction left unmatched. CDR3 sequence reads: CATSDSGQVTGELFF. As DNA, the CDR3 is TGTGCCACCAGTGATTCGGGACAGGTCACCGGGGAGCTGTTTTTT.

This clonotype has more than one count but fewer than ten. The rearrangement links TRBV19 to TRBJ1-3; 7 nucleotides agree with TRBD1. The CDR3 length is 16 residues. Germline V gene data show CDR1 as LNHDA and CDR2 as SQIVND (reference sequence). The trim removed 4 bases at V and 0 bases at J, leaving 6 bases unmatched. CDR3 DNA sequence: TGTGCCAGTAGTACTGATACAGGGGCCTCTGGAAACACCATATATTTT. It codes for CASSTDTGASGNTIYF.

The chain has TRBV5-4 and TRBJ1-4; 12 bases map to TRBD1. This CDR3 spans 15 amino acids. Germline-derived CDR1 and CDR2 are SGHNT and YYREEE (reference sequence). J gave up 8 bases and V 4 bases, and 6 bases lay outside the gene matches. The CDR3 DNA sequence: TGTGCCAGCAGCCGGGGACAGGGGGCGCGGGAAAAACTGTTTTTT. Translation: CASSRGQGAREKLFF.

This sequence joins TRBV12-3 or TRBV12-4 and TRBJ1-1; D unclear. V lost 8 bases to trimming and J lost 3 bases, with 16 bases between them. This CDR3 region has 14 residues. The CDR3 sequence: CASGPYVRDTEAFF. The DNA of the CDR3 is TGTGCCAGCGGCCCTTACGTCCGTGACACTGAAGCTTTCTTT.

There are many counts of this clonotype. The chain uses TRBV25-1 and TRBJ2-5; D may be TRBD1 (6 bases). Germline-derived CDR1 and CDR2 are MGHDK and SYGVNS. This CDR3 comprises 16 residues. With 1 base removed from V and 5 bases from J, the gap between germline ends came to 17 bases. CDR3 nucleotide sequence: TGTGCCAGCAGTGAATTTCCAACAGGGATGTGGGAGACCCAGTACTTC. Translation: CASSEFPTGMWETQYF.

The count of this clonotype is one. Being one base from a much bigger clone, this may be a read error. This rearrangement joins TRBV12-3 or TRBV12-4 to TRBJ1-3; D not certain. Trimming cost V 4 bases and J 0 bases, with 13 bases left between them. This CDR3 region has 16 residues. The CDR3 spells CASSYSFEGSGNTIYF. CDR3 bases: TGTGCCAGCAGTTACTCGTTCGAGGGCTCTGGAAACACCATATATTTT.

The chain joins TRBV29-1 to TRBJ1-2, with TRBD1 matching over 7 bases. Losses at the gene ends were 2 bases for V and 4 bases for J; bases not matched to a gene: 1. Germline V gene data show CDR1 as SQVTM and CDR2 as ANQGSEA. The CDR3 consists of 12 residues. CDR3 nucleotides: TGCAGCGTTGAAAGGGACAGCTATGGCTACACCTTC. Its translation: CSVERDSYGYTF. Filled out from reference TRBV29-1 and TRBJ1-2, the complete variable domain reads SAVISQKPSRDICQRGTSLTIQCQVDSQVTMMFWYRQQPGQSLTLIATANQGSEATYESGFVIDKFPISRPNLTFSTLTVSNMSPEDSSIYLCSVERDSYGYTFGSGTRLTVV.

The rearrangement uses TRBV11-1 and TRBJ1-1, with 8 nucleotides matching TRBD1. J gave up 0 bases and V 5 bases, and 5 bases lay outside the gene matches. The CDR3 runs 15 residues. Germline loops: CDR1 SGHAT, CDR2 FQDESV (reference sequence). The CDR3 region has the DNA TGTGCCAGCAGCCCAAGGACAGGGCTGAACACTGAAGCTTTCTTT. Its protein product is CASSPRTGLNTEAFF.

In its sample, this clonotype was seen many times. V is TRBV20-1 and J is TRBJ2-5, with D perhaps TRBD1 (5 bases). The CDR3 has 14 amino acids. Trimming cost V 6 bases and J 2 bases, with 16 bases left between them. Germline CDR1 is DFQATT and CDR2 is SNEGSKA (reference sequence). In DNA, the CDR3 is TGCAGTGCGGGCCTTCAGGGCCGTCAAGAGACCCAGTACTTC. Encoded protein: CSAGLQGRQETQYF.

This clonotype occurred many times. This chain links TRBV29-1 with TRBJ1-2; no reliable D call. The CDR3 consists of 11 residues. V was clipped by 1 base and J by 4 bases, with 4 bases between them. Per germline, CDR1 SQVTM and CDR2 ANQGSEA. CDR3 DNA sequence: TGCAGCGTTGAAGTGGTCTATGGCTACACCTTC. Its translation is CSVEVVYGYTF.

This clonotype was seen many times. V usage is TRBV7-9 and J usage is TRBJ1-1; no definite D call. V lost 4 bases and J lost 2, with 8 bases in between. This CDR3 contains 13 residues. Germline CDR1 is SEHNR and CDR2 is FQNEAQ (reference sequence). The CDR3, as DNA: TGTGCCAGCAGCTCCGCCTTCAACACTGAAGCTTTCTTT. Translation: CASSSAFNTEAFF.

The chain joins TRBV11-3 to TRBJ1-1, with D perhaps matching TRBD1 (5 bases). The CDR3 totals 13 residues. CDR1 and CDR2 (germline): SGHNT, YENEEA. Trimming shortened V by 8 bases and J by 1 base, and 11 bases separated the two germline ends. The CDR3 nucleotides are TGTGCCAGCGACAGAGGAGAGAACACTGAAGCTTTCTTT. Translated, it gives CASDRGENTEAFF.

This rearrangement joins TRBV5-1 to TRBJ2-7; D may be TRBD2 (6 bases). The CDR3 has 14 residues. The ends were cut back, 2 bases at V and 6 bases at J, with 15 bases in the middle. CDR1 and CDR2 (germline): SGHRS, YFSETQ. The CDR3 DNA follows: TGCGCCAGCAGCTTCGGAGGGGCGCGAGGCGAGCAGTACTTC. Amino acid sequence: CASSFGGARGEQYF.

The rearrangement links TRBV7-2 to TRBJ1-1; 7 bases are shared with TRBD1. CDR3 length: 15 amino acids. Germline V gene sequence: CDR1 SGHTA, CDR2 FQGNSA. The trim removed 6 bases at V and 0 bases at J, leaving 7 bases unmatched. Here the CDR3 DNA reads TGTGCCAGCAGTTATCTCGGGACAGTGAACACTGAAGCTTTCTTT. Residues: CASSYLGTVNTEAFF.